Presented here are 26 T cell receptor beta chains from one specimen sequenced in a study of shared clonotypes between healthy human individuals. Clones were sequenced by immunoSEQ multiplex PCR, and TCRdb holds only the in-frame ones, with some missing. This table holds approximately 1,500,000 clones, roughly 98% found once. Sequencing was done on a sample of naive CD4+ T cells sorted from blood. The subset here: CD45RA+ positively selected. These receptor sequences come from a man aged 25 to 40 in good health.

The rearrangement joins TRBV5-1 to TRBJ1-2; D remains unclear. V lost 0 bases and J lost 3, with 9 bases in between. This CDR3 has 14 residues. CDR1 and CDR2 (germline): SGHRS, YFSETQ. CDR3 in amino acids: CASSLGELDYGYTF. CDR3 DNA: TGCGCCAGCAGCTTGGGGGAGTTAGACTATGGCTACACCTTC.

The CDR3 is CAISGNSLNQPQHF. CDR3 DNA: TGTGCCATCAGTGGAAACAGTCTAAATCAGCCCCAGCATTTT. J is TRBJ1-5 and V is TRBV10-3; D uncertain. CDR1 is ENHRY, CDR2 SYGVKD, per germline. This CDR3 is 14 amino acids long. Between the trimmed V and J ends, which lost 4 bases and 4 bases, there was a span of 11 bases.

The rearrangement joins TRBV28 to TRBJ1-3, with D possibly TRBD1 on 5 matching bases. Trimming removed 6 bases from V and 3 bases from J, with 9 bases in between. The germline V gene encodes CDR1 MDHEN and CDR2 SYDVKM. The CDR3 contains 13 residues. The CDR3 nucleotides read TGTGCCAGCAGAGAAGGGGTTGGAAACACCATATATTTT. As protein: CASREGVGNTIYF.

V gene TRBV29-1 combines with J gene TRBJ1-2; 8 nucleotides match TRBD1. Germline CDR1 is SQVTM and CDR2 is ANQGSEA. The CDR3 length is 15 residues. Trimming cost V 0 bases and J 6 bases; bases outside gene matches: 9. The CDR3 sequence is CSVEDGGRGRHGYTF. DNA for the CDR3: TGCAGCGTTGAAGATGGGGGCAGGGGGCGTCATGGCTACACCTTC.

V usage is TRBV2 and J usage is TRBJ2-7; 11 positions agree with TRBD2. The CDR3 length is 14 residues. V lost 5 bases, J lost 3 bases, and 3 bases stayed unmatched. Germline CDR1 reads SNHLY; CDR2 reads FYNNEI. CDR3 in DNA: TGTGCCAGCAGTAGGACTAGCGGGTTCTACGAGCAGTACTTC. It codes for CASSRTSGFYEQYF.

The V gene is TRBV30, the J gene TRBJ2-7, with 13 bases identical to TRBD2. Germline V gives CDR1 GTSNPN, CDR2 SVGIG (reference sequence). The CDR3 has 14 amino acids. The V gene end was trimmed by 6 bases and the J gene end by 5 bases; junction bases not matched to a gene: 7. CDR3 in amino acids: CACETSGGHDEQYF. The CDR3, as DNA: TGTGCCTGCGAGACTAGCGGGGGGCACGACGAGCAGTACTTC.

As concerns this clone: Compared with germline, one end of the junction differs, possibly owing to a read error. CDR3 DNA: TGTGCCATCAGTGAGTCGAGTCAGGGCTCCTTCGAGCAGTACTTC. This translates into CAISESSQGSFEQYF. V usage is TRBV10-3 and J usage is TRBJ2-7; possibly TRBD1 for D (5 bases). CDR1 and CDR2 from the germline V gene are ENHRY and SYGVKD. This CDR3 spans 15 amino acids.

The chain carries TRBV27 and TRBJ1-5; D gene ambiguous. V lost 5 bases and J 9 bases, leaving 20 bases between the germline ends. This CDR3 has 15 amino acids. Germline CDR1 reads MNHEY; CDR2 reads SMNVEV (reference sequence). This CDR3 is CASSLEPGPRRPQHF. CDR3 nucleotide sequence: TGTGCCAGCAGTCTAGAGCCCGGACCTAGACGGCCCCAGCATTTT.

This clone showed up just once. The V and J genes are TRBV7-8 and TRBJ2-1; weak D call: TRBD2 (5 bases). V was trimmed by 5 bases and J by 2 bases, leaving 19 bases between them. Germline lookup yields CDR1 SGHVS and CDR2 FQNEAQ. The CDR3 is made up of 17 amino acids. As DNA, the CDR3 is TGTGCCAGCAGCCGTTTAGGCGTAGCGCAGGCCTACAATGAGCAGTTCTTC. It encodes CASSRLGVAQAYNEQFF.

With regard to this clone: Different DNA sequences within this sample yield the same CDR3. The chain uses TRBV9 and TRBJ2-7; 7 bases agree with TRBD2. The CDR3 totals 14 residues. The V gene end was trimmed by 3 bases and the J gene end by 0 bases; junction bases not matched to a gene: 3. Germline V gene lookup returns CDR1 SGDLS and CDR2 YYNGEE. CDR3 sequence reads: CASSARTSSYEQYF. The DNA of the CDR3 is TGTGCCAGCAGCGCGAGGACTAGCTCCTACGAGCAGTACTTC.

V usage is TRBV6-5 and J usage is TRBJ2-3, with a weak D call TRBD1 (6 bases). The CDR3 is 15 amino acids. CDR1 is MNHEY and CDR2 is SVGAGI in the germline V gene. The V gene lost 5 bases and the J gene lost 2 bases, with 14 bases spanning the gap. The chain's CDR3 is CASSLLRGNTDTQYF. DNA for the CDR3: TGTGCCAGCAGTCTACTCAGGGGTAACACAGATACGCAGTATTTT.

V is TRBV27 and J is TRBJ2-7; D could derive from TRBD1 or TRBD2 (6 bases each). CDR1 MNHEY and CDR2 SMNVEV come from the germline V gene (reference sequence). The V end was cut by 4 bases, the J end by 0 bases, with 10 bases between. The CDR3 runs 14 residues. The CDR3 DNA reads TGTGCCAGCAGTTATCGGGGGCCCTCCTACGAGCAGTACTTC. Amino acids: CASSYRGPSYEQYF.

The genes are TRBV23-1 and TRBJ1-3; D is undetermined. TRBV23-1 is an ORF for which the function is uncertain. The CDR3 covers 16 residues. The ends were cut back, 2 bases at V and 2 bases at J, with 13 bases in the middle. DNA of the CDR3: TGCGCCAGCAGTCAACTCTCGGCAGTCACTGGAAACACCATATATTTT. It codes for CASSQLSAVTGNTIYF.

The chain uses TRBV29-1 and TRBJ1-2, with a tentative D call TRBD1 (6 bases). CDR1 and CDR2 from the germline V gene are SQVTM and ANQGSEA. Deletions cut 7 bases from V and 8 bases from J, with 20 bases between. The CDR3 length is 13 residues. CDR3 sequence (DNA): TGCAGCGCCGAGAAGACAGGATCGTACGGCTACACCTTC. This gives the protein CSAEKTGSYGYTF.

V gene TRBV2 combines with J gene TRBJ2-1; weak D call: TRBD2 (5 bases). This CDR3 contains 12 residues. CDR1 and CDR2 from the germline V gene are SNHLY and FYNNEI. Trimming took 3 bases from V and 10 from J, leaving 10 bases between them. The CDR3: CASSEGVGEQFF. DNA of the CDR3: TGTGCCAGCAGTGAGGGAGTAGGGGAGCAGTTCTTC.

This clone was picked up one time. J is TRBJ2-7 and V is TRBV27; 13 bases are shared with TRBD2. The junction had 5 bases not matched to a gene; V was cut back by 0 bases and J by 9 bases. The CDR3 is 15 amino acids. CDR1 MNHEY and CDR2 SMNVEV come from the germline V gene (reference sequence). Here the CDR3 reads CASSLSTSGRNGQYF. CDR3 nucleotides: TGTGCCAGCAGTTTATCGACTAGCGGGAGGAATGGGCAGTACTTC.

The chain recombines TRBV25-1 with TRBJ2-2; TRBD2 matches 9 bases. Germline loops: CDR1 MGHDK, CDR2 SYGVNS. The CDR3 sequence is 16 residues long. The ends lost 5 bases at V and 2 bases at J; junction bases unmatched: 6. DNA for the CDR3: TGTGCCAGCAGTAAAATTAGCGGGAGTAACACCGGGGAGCTGTTTTTT. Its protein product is CASSKISGSNTGELFF.

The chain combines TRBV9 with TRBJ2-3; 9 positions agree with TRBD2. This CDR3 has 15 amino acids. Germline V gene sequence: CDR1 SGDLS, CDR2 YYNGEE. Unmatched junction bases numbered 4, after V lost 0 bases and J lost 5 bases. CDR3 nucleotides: TGTGCCAGCAGCGTAGGGACTAGCGTTATAGATACGCAGTATTTT. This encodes CASSVGTSVIDTQYF.

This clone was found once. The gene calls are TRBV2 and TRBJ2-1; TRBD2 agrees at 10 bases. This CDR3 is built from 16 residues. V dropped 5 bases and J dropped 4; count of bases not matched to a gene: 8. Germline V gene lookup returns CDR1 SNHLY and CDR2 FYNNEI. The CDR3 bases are TGTGCCAGCAGTCGAGACGGGACTAGCGTTTACAATGAGCAGTTCTTC. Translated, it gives CASSRDGTSVYNEQFF.

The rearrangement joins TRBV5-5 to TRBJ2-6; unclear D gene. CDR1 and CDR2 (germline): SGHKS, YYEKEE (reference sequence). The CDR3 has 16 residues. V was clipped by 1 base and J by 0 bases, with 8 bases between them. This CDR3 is CASSLSRISGANVLTF. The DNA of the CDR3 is TGTGCCAGCAGCTTGTCCAGGATCTCTGGGGCCAACGTCCTGACTTTC.

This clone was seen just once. CDR3 sequence reads: CASSLRGTPLYNEQFF. The CDR3 DNA reads TGTGCCAGCAGCTTAAGAGGGACTCCCCTCTACAATGAGCAGTTCTTC. The chain has TRBV7-2 and TRBJ2-1; possible D gene TRBD2, 6 bases. The germline gives CDR1 SGHTA, CDR2 FQGNSA. The CDR3 extends over 16 amino acids. V dropped 2 bases and J dropped 3 bases, with 14 bases sitting between them.

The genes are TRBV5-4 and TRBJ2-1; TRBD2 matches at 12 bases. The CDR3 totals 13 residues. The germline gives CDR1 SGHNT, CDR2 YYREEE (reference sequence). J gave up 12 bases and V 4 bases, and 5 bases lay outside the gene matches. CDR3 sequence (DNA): TGTGCCAGCAGCGAGGGACTAGCGGGTGCGCAGTTCTTC. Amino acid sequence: CASSEGLAGAQFF.

In nucleotides, the CDR3 is TGTGCCTGGAGTTCGGGGGATGGTCAGCCCCAGCATTTT. Its translation: CAWSSGDGQPQHF. The chain combines TRBV30 with TRBJ1-5; D is possibly TRBD1 (5 bases). V gave up 2 bases and J gave up 6 bases, with 11 bases separating them. CDR3 length: 13 residues. CDR1 and CDR2 (germline): GTSNPN, SVGIG (reference sequence).

The CDR3 sequence is CAISEGGDTQYF. The CDR3 nucleotides are TGTGCCATCAGTGAAGGGGGAGATACGCAGTATTTT. The chain recombines TRBV10-3 with TRBJ2-3, with D tentatively TRBD1 (6 bases). There are 12 residues in the CDR3. Germline CDR1 is ENHRY and CDR2 is SYGVKD. The V end lost 3 bases, the J end lost 5 bases, and 6 bases lay between the germline ends.

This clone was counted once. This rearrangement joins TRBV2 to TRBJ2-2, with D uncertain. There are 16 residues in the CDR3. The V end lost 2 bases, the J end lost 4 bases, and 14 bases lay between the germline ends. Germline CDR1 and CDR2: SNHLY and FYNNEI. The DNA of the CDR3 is TGTGCCAGCAGTGAATCGGTGCGGTCGGGCACCGGGGAGCTGTTTTTT. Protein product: CASSESVRSGTGELFF.

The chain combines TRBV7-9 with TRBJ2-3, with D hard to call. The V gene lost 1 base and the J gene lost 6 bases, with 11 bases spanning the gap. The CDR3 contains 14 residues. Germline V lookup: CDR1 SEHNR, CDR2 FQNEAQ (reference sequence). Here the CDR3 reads CASSLEPTPDTQYF. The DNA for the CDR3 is TGTGCCAGCAGCTTAGAACCGACCCCTGATACGCAGTATTTT.